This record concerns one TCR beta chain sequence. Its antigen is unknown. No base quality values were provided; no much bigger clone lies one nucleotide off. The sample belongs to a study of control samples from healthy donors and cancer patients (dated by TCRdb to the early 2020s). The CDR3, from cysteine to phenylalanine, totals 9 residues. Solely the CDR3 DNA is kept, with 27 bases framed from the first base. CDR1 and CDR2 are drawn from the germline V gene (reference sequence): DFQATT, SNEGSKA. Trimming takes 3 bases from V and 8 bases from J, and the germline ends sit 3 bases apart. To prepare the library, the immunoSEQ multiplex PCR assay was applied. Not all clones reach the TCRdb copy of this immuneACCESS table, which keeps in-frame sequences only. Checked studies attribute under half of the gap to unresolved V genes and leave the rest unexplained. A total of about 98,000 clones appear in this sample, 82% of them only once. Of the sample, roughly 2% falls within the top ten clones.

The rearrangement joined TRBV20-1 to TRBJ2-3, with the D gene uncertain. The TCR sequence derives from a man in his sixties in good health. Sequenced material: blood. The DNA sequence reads TGCAGTGCTAGTCCTACGCAGTATTTT. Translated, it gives CSASPTQYF.